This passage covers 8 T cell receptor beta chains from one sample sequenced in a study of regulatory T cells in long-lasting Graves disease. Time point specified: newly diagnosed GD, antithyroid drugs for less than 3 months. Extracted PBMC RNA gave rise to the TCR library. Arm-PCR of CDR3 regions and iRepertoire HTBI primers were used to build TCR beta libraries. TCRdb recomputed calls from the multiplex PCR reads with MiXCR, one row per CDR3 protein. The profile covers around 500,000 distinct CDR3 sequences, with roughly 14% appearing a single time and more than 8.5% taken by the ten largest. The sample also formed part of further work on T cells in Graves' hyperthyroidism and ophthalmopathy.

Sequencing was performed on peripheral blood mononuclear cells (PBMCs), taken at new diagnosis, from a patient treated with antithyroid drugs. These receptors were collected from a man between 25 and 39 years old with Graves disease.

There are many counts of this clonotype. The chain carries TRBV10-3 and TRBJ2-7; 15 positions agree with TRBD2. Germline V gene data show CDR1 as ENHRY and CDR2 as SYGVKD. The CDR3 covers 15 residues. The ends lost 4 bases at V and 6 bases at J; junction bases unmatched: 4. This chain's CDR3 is CAISVGGLAGGEQYF. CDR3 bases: TGTGCCATCAGTGTCGGGGGACTAGCGGGAGGCGAGCAGTACTTC.

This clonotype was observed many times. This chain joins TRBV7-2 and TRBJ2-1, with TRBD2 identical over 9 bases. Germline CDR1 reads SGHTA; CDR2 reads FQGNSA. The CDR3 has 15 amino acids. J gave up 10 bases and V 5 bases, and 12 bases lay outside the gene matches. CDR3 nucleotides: TGTGCCAGCAGCCCCGGGACTAGCCGTGGATGGGAGCAGTTCTTC. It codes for CASSPGTSRGWEQFF.

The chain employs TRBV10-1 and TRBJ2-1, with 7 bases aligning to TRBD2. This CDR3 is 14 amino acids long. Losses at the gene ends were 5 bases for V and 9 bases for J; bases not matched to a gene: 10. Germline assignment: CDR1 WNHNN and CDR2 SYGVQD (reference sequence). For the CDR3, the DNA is TGCGCCAGCAGTACCGACGCCCGGACTAGTGAGCAGTTCTTC. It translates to CASSTDARTSEQFF.

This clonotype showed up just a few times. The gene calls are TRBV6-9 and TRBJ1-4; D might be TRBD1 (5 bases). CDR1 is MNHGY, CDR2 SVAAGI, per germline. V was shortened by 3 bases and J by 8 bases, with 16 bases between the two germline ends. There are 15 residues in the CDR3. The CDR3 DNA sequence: TGTGCCAGCAGTTACCCAGGGTTGGAAGAGGAAAAACTGTTTTTT. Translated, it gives CASSYPGLEEEKLFF.

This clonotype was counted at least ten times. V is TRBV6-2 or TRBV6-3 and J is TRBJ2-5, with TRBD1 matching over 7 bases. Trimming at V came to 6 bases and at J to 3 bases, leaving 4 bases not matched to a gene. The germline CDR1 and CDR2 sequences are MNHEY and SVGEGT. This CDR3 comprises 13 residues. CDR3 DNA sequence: TGTGCCAGCAGACGACAGGGAAAAGAGACCCAGTACTTC. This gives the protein CASRRQGKETQYF.

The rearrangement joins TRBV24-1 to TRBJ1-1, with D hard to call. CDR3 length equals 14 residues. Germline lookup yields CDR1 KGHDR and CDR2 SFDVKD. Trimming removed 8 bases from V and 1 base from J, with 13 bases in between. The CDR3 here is CATTDGRSNTEAFF. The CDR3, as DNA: TGTGCCACCACGGACGGACGCTCGAACACTGAAGCTTTCTTT.

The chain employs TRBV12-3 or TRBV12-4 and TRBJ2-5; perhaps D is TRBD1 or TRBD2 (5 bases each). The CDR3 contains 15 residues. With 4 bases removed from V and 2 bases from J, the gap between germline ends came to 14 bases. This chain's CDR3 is CASSSFGDGQETQYF. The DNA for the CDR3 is TGTGCCAGCAGTTCTTTCGGGGACGGGCAAGAGACCCAGTACTTC.

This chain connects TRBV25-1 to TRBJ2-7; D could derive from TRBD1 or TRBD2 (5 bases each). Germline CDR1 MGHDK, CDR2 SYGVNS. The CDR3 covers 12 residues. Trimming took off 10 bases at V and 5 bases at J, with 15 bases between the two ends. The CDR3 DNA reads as TGTGCCACCTCGCCTTTGGGGGACGAGCAGTACTTC. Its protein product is CATSPLGDEQYF.